Listed below are T cell receptor beta chains from one sample, sequenced in a study of identical twins. TCRdb used MiXCR to reprocess the 5' RACE reads, holding one entry per CDR3 protein. Among 130,000 to 150,000 distinct CDR3 sequences listed, 3% to 4.5% were seen once. The sample taken for sequencing was memory T cells sorted from blood. The receptors shown here come from a young man in good health. Both conserved end residues are part of each CDR3. Each record gives: CDR3 protein, clone size, V gene, J gene, D gene. The D gene is left open where the match is weak. The size of a clone is reported for some rows only, either as once, few or many, or as a class for expanded clones.

CDR3: CASMVNTEAFF; size: many; V: TRBV6-6; J: TRBJ1-1; D: NA
CDR3: CASSQPGTGPNEQFF; size: many; V: TRBV4-3; J: TRBJ2-1; D: TRBD1
CDR3: CASSPGGTNTGELFF; size: many; V: TRBV5-5; J: TRBJ2-2; D: TRBD2
CDR3: CATRQGNEKLFF; size: many; V: TRBV24-1; J: TRBJ1-4; D: TRBD1
CDR3: CASSAGGTANTGELFF; size: NA; V: TRBV9; J: TRBJ2-2; D: TRBD1
CDR3: CASSLNYNSPLHF; size: many; V: TRBV27; J: TRBJ1-6; D: NA
CDR3: CASSAGLPPYEQYF; size: many; V: TRBV9; J: TRBJ2-7; D: NA
CDR3: CASSFRPNAGTGELFF; size: many; V: TRBV12-3/TRBV12-4; J: TRBJ2-2; D: NA
CDR3: CASSFGFPAPTGNEQFF; size: few; V: TRBV11-3; J: TRBJ2-1; D: TRBD1
CDR3: CASSLRLSYNEQFF; size: NA; V: TRBV11-2; J: TRBJ2-1; D: NA
CDR3: CSAGSWRGNSYEQYF; size: many; V: TRBV20-1; J: TRBJ2-7; D: NA
CDR3: CASSFASGSTGELFF; size: many; V: TRBV12-3/TRBV12-4; J: TRBJ2-2; D: TRBD2
CDR3: CASSMVSRPSSYNEQFF; size: many; V: TRBV27; J: TRBJ2-1; D: NA
CDR3: CASSQSGLAARGEQFF; size: many; V: TRBV4-2; J: TRBJ2-1; D: TRBD2
CDR3: CATRLAGDSYEQYF; size: many; V: TRBV5-1; J: TRBJ2-7; D: TRBD2
CDR3: CASSLVGRNEQFF; size: many; V: TRBV14; J: TRBJ2-1; D: NA
CDR3: CASSQEGSGTGVTDTQYF; size: NA; V: TRBV3-1; J: TRBJ2-3; D: TRBD1
CDR3: CAISDQPGQGTEETQYF; size: many; V: TRBV10-3; J: TRBJ2-5; D: TRBD1
CDR3: CASSRYQETQYF; size: many; V: TRBV7-8; J: TRBJ2-5; D: NA
CDR3: CASSPPGQGGSGRSNEQFF; size: many; V: TRBV27; J: TRBJ2-1; D: NA
CDR3: CASSLVVRGNTEAFF; size: many; V: TRBV7-2; J: TRBJ1-1; D: NA
CDR3: CASSQGTSGPSYNEQFF; size: NA; V: TRBV3-1; J: TRBJ2-1; D: TRBD2
CDR3: CSARDPRTGEHNSPLHF; size: many; V: TRBV20-1; J: TRBJ1-6; D: TRBD1
CDR3: CASSFPAGELFF; size: many; V: TRBV5-1; J: TRBJ2-2; D: NA
CDR3: CSARSASGRANEQFF; size: many; V: TRBV20-1; J: TRBJ2-1; D: TRBD2
CDR3: CASSSGQGVTGELFF; size: many; V: TRBV28; J: TRBJ2-2; D: TRBD1
CDR3: CASSLDRGPTDTQYF; size: many; V: TRBV5-1; J: TRBJ2-3; D: TRBD1
CDR3: CASSRGLAGANEQFF; size: many; V: TRBV4-3; J: TRBJ2-1; D: TRBD2
CDR3: CASSVGTGGVTGELFF; size: many; V: TRBV9; J: TRBJ2-2; D: TRBD1
CDR3: CASSPAPTGVNYGYTF; size: many; V: TRBV27; J: TRBJ1-2; D: TRBD1
CDR3: CASRDLSGVGWEQFF; size: many; V: TRBV11-2; J: TRBJ2-1; D: NA
CDR3: CASSPPASGYEQYF; size: many; V: TRBV18; J: TRBJ2-7; D: TRBD2
CDR3: CASSQRLTVEQYF; size: many; V: TRBV7-2; J: TRBJ2-7; D: NA
CDR3: CASRRVFMGTDTQYF; size: many; V: TRBV6-1; J: TRBJ2-3; D: NA
CDR3: CSVGGTPTNTGELFF; size: many; V: TRBV29-1; J: TRBJ2-2; D: NA